One T cell receptor beta chain is described in this entry. Its antigen is unidentified. Produced via immunoSEQ multiplex PCR; TCRdb's table is partial and in-frame only. The profile shows some 36,000 clones, about two thirds of them singletons. This sample was taken from a study of vaccination effects on CD4 cells after COVID-19. The wider study: CD4+ T cells specific for antigen were expanded with viral peptide pools by the ViraFEST assay before sequencing.

Overall study results and limits: The study enrolled few convalescent patients and sampled no early post-infection timepoints.

The CDR3 has 16 amino acids. The germline V gene has CDR1 SGHRS and CDR2 YFSETQ. V was clipped by 3 bases and J by 6 bases; unmatched bases: 11. After roughly 11 days in culture, the CD4+ T cells were isolated. Vaccinees lacked prior SARS-CoV-2 infection and tested negative for nucleocapsid antibodies. This specimen consisted of CD4+ T cells from PBMCs cultured without peptide, obtained before COVID-19 vaccination. The V gene is TRBV5-1, the J gene TRBJ1-2; 10 nucleotides align to TRBD1. The TCR was taken from a human donor who received a COVID-19 vaccine. CDR3 residues: CASSSSPGQGRNGYTF. CDR3 DNA sequence: TGCGCCAGCAGCTCCTCTCCGGGACAGGGGAGGAATGGCTACACCTTC.